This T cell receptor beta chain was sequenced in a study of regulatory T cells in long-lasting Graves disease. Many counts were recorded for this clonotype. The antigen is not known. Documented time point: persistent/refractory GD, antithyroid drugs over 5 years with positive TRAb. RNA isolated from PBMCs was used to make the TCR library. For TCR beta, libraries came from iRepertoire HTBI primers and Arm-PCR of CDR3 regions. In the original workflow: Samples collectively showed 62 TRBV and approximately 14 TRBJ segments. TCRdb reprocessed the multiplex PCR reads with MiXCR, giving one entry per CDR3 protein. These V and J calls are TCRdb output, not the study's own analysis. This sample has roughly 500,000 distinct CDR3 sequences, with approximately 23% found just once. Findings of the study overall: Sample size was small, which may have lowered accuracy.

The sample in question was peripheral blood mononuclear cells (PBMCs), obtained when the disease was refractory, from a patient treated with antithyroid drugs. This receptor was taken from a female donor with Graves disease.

CDR3 in DNA: TGTGCCAGCAGTACTAGGACAGGGATGGAGACCCAGTACTTC. It encodes CASSTRTGMETQYF. This chain links TRBV28 with TRBJ2-5, with 8 bases aligning to TRBD1. V trimming: 5 bases; J trimming: 5 bases; junction bases outside the gene matches: 7. In germline, CDR1 is MDHEN, CDR2 SYDVKM. This CDR3 is 14 amino acids long.